This passage covers 7 T cell receptor beta chains from one sample sequenced in a study of graft-versus-host responses after intestinal transplantation. Using immunoSEQ multiplex PCR, the repertoire was profiled, and TCRdb retains in-frame clones only, with some absent. This table has tens of thousands of clones, 93% appearing once. Antigens of these TCRs are unknown. Here the sequenced sample was unstimulated CD8+ T cells sorted from spleen or lymph node cells, taken before intestinal transplant. Receptors were obtained from a human donor who received an intestinal transplant.

The rearrangement joins TRBV7-8 to TRBJ1-3, with D perhaps matching TRBD1 (6 bases). V lost 1 base, J lost 4 bases, and 11 bases lay in between. Germline CDR1 SGHVS, CDR2 FQNEAQ. This CDR3 region has 15 residues. CDR3 sequence: CASSLGRGGGNTIYF. CDR3 bases: TGTGCCAGCAGCTTAGGGAGAGGGGGAGGAAACACCATATATTTT.

This chain links TRBV11-2 with TRBJ2-7, with 7 bases matching TRBD2. Germline V gives CDR1 SGHAT, CDR2 FQNNGV. The CDR3 covers 16 residues. Unmatched junction bases numbered 7, after V lost 0 bases and J lost 2 bases. For the CDR3, the DNA is TGTGCCAGCAGCTTAGAGGCCTCCAGCGGGACCTACGAGCAGTACTTC. It yields the protein CASSLEASSGTYEQYF.

CDR3 in amino acids: CASSPGQSYTF. CDR3 nucleotide sequence: TGCGCCAGCAGCCCGGGACAGAGCTACACCTTC. The chain is built from TRBV4-1 and TRBJ1-2; the match to TRBD1 covers 7 bases. The ends lost 4 bases at V and 9 bases at J; junction bases unmatched: 2. Germline-derived CDR1 and CDR2 are MGHRA and YSYEKL. CDR3 length: 11 amino acids.

CDR3: CASSMGPATAGPNEKLFF. CDR3 DNA sequence: TGTGCCAGTAGTATGGGGCCGGCAACGGCAGGGCCTAATGAAAAACTGTTTTTT. The chain uses TRBV19 and TRBJ1-4; possible D gene TRBD1, 5 bases. This CDR3 spans 18 amino acids. Trimming took off 3 bases at V and 3 bases at J, with 20 bases between the two ends. CDR1 LNHDA and CDR2 SQIVND come from the germline V gene (reference sequence).

The chain employs TRBV4-3 and TRBJ2-3; TRBD2 matches 9 bases. The CDR3 is 16 residues long. CDR1 is LGHNA and CDR2 is YSLEER in the germline V gene. V lost 4 bases, J lost 2 bases, and 7 bases stayed unmatched. The CDR3 here is CASSPLVAGDTDTQYF. CDR3 DNA sequence: TGCGCCAGCAGCCCCCTGGTAGCGGGAGACACAGATACGCAGTATTTT.

This chain links TRBV13 with TRBJ2-2, with 10 nucleotides matching TRBD1. CDR1 and CDR2 from the germline V gene are PRHDT and FYEKMQ (reference sequence). The CDR3 length is 17 residues. Germline trimming cut 3 bases from V and 4 bases from J; bases unmatched to any gene: 8. In nucleotides, the CDR3 is TGTGCCAGCAGCTTGAACCTCGGGACAGGGGCCACCGGGGAGCTGTTTTTT. This encodes CASSLNLGTGATGELFF.

This clone was counted a single time. The chain employs TRBV4-3 and TRBJ2-3; TRBD2 might be the D (5 bases). This CDR3 is 15 amino acids long. The germline V gene encodes CDR1 LGHNA and CDR2 YSLEER. V dropped 3 bases and J dropped 1 base, with 11 bases sitting between them. This CDR3 reads CASSQMGSGTDTQYF. DNA for the CDR3: TGCGCCAGCAGCCAGATGGGTAGCGGCACAGATACGCAGTATTTT.